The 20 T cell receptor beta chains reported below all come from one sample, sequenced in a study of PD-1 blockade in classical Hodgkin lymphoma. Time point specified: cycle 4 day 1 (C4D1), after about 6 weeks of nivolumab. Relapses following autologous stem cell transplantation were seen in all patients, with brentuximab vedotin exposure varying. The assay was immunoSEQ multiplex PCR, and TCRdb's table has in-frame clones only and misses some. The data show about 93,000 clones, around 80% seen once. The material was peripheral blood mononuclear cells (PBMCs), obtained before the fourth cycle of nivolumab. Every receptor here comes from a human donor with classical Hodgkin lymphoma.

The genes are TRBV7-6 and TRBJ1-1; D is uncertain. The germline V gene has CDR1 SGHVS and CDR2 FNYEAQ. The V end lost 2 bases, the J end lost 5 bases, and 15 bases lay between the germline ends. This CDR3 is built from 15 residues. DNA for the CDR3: TGTGCCAGCAGCTTAAATCCCCAAGGAGGGACTGAAGCTTTCTTT. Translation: CASSLNPQGGTEAFF.

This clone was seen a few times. The CDR3 sequence is CASSWRGGFTGELFF. CDR3 nucleotide sequence: TGTGCCAGCAGTTGGCGGGGGGGATTCACCGGGGAGCTGTTTTTT. The rearrangement uses TRBV6-5 and TRBJ2-2; 9 positions agree with TRBD2. V gave up 4 bases and J gave up 4 bases; unmatched junction bases: 4. Germline V lookup: CDR1 MNHEY, CDR2 SVGAGI. This CDR3 region has 15 residues.

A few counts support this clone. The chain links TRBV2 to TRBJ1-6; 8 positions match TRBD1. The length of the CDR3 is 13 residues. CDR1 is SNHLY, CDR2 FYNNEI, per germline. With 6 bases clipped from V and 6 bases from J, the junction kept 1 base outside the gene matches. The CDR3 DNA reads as TGTGCCAGCAGGGACAGGGCTAATTCACCCCTCCACTTT. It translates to CASRDRANSPLHF.

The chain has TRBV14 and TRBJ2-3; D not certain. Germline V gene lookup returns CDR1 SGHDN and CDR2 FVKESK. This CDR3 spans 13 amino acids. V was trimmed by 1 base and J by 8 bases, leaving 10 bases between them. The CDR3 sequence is CASSQAPIGTQYF. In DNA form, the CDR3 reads TGTGCCAGCAGCCAAGCCCCTATCGGTACGCAGTATTTT.

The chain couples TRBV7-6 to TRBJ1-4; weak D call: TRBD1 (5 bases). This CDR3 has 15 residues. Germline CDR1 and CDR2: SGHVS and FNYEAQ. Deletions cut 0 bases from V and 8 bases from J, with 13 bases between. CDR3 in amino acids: CASSLARGIGEKLFF. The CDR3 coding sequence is TGTGCCAGCAGCTTAGCGAGGGGAATAGGCGAAAAACTGTTTTTT. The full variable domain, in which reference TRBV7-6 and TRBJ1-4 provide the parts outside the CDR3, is GAGVSQSPRYKVTKRGQDVALRCDPISGHVSLYWYRQALGQGPEFLTYFNYEAQQDKSGLPNDRFSAERPEGSISTLTIQRTEQRDSAMYRCASSLARGIGEKLFFGSGTQLSVL.

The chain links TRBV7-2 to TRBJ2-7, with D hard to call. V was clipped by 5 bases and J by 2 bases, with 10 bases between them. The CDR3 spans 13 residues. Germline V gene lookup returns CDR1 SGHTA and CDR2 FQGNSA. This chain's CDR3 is CASSRGRTYEQYF. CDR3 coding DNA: TGTGCCAGCAGCCGTGGACGGACCTACGAGCAGTACTTC.

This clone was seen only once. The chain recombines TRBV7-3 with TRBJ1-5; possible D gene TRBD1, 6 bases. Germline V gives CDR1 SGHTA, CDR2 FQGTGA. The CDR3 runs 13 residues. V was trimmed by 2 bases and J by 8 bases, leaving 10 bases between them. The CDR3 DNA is TGTGCCAGCAGCTTAGAACAGGGAGAGCCCCAGCATTTT. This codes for CASSLEQGEPQHF.

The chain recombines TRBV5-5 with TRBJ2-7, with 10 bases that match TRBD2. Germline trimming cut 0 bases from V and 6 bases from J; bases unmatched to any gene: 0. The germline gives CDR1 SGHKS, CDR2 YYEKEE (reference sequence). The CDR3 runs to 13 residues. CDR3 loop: CASSLGLAGEQYF. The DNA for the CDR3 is TGTGCCAGCAGCTTGGGACTAGCGGGCGAGCAGTACTTC.

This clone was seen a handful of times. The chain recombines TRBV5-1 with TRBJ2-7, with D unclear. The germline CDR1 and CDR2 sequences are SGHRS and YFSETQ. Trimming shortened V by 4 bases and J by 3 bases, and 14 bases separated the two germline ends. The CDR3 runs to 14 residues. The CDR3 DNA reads TGCGCCAGCAGCCTGGGATTACAGCTCTACGAGCAGTACTTC. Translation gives CASSLGLQLYEQYF. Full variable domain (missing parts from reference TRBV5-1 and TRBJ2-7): KAGVTQTPRYLIKTRGQQVTLSCSPISGHRSVSWYQQTPGQGLQFLFEYFSETQRNKGNFPGRFSGRQFSNSRSEMNVSTLELGDSALYLCASSLGLQLYEQYFGPGTRLTVT.

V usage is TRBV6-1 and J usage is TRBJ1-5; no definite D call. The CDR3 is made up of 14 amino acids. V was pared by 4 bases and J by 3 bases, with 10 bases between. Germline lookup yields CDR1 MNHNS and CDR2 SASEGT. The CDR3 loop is CASSVGRNNQPQHF. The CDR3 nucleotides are TGTGCCAGCAGTGTCGGCCGAAACAATCAGCCCCAGCATTTT.

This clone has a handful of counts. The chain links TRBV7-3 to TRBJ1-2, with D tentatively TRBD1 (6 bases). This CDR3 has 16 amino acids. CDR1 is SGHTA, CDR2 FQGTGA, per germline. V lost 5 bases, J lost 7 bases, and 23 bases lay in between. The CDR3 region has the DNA TGTGCCAGCAGCGAATCCGGGACACGGGCGGGGAGTGGCTACACCTTC. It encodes CASSESGTRAGSGYTF.

The CDR3 bases are TGCAGCGTTCAGATTAGGACTGAGGGCCACGAGCAGTACTTC. This encodes CSVQIRTEGHEQYF. The chain uses TRBV29-1 and TRBJ2-5; tentatively, D is TRBD2 (5 bases). TRBJ2-7 matches the DNA end more closely, so the J call is doubtful. The CDR3 is 14 amino acids. From germline, CDR1 is SQVTM and CDR2 ANQGSEA.

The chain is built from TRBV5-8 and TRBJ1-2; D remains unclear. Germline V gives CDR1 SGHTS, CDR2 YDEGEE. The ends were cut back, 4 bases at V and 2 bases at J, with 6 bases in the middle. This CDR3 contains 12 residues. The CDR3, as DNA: TGTGCCAGCAGCCGGCGAAACTATGGCTACACCTTC. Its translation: CASSRRNYGYTF.

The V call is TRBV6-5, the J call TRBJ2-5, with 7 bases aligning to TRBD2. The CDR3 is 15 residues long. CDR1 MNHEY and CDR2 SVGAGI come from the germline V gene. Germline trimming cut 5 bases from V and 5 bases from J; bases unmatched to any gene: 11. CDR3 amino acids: CASSILGGIRETQYF. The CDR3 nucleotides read TGTGCCAGCAGTATCCTCGGGGGGATCAGGGAGACCCAGTACTTC.

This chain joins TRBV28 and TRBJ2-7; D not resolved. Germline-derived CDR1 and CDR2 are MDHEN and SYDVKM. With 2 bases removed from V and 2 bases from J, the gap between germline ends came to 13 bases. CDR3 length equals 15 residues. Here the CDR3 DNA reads TGTGCCAGCAGTTTAAGTCCAAACAAAGCCTACGAGCAGTACTTC. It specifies CASSLSPNKAYEQYF.

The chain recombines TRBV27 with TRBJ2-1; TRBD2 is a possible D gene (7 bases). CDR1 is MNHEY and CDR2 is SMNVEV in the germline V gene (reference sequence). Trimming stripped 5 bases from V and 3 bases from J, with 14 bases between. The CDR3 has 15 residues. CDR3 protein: CASSTGGRYYNEQFF. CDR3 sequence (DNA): TGTGCCAGCAGTACGGGGGGCCGGTACTACAATGAGCAGTTCTTC.

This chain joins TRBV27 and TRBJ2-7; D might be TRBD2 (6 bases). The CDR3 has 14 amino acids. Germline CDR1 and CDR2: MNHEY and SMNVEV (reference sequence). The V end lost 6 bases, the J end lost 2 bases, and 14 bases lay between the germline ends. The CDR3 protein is CASRAFGGTYEQYF. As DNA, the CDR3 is TGTGCCAGCAGGGCGTTCGGGGGAACCTACGAGCAGTACTTC.

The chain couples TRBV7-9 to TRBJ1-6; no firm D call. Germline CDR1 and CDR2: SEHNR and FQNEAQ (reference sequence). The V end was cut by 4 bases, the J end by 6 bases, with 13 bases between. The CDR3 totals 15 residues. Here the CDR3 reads CASSSIVGSNSPLHF. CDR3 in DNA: TGTGCCAGCAGCTCTATAGTCGGGTCTAATTCACCCCTCCACTTT.

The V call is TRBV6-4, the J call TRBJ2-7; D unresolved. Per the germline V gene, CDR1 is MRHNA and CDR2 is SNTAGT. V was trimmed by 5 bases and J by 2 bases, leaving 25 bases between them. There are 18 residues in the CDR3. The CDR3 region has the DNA TGTGCCAGCAGTCTAAAACTTCCCAAGGCCCCTGGGACCTACGAGCAGTACTTC. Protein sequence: CASSLKLPKAPGTYEQYF.

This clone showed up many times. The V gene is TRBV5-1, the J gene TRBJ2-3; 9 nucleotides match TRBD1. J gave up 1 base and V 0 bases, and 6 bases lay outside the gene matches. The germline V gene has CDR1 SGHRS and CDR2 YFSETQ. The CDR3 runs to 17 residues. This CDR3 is CASSLAGQGTGTDTQYF. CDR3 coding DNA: TGCGCCAGCAGCTTGGCGGGACAGGGTACTGGCACAGATACGCAGTATTTT.